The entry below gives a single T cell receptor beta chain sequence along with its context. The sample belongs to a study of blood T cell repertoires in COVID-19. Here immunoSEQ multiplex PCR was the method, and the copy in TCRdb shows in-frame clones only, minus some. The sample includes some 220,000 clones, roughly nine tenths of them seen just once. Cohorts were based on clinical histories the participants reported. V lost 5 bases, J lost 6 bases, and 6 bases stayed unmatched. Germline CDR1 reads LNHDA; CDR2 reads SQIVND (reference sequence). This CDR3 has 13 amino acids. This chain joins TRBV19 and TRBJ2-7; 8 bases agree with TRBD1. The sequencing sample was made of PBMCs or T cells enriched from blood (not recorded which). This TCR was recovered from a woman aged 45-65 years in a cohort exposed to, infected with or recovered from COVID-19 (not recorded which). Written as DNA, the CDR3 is TGTGCCAGTAGTGTGTCAGGGGGCGGCGAGCAGTACTTC. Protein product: CASSVSGGGEQYF.